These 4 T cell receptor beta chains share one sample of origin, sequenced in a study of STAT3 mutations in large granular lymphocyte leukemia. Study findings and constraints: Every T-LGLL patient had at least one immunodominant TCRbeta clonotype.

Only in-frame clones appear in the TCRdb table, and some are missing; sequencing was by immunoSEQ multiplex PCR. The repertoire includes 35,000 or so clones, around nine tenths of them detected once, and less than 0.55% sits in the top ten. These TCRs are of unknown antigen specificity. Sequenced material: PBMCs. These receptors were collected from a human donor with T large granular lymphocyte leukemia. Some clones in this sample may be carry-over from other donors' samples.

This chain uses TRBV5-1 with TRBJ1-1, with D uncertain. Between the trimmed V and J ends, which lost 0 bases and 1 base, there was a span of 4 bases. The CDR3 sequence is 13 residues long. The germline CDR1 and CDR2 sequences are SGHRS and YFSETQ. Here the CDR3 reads CASSLGWNTEAFF. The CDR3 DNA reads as TGCGCCAGCAGCTTGGGCTGGAACACTGAAGCTTTCTTT. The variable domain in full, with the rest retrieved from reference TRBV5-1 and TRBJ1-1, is KAGVTQTPRYLIKTRGQQVTLSCSPISGHRSVSWYQQTPGQGLQFLFEYFSETQRNKGNFPGRFSGRQFSNSRSEMNVSTLELGDSALYLCASSLGWNTEAFFGQGTRLTVV.

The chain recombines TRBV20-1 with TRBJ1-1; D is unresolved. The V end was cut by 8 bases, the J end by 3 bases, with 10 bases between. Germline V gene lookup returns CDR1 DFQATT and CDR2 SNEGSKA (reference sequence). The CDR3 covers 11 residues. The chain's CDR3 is CSLERDTEAFF. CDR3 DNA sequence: TGCAGTCTGGAGAGGGACACTGAAGCTTTCTTT.

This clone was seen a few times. The CDR3 sequence is CASSQVGGGDTIYF. The CDR3 DNA follows: TGTGCCAGCAGCCAAGTTGGAGGGGGTGACACCATATATTTT. The chain has TRBV14 and TRBJ1-3; tentative D call: TRBD1 (6 bases). Per the germline V gene, CDR1 is SGHDN and CDR2 is FVKESK. The CDR3 runs to 14 residues. Trimming pared 1 base from V and 8 bases from J, leaving 12 bases between.

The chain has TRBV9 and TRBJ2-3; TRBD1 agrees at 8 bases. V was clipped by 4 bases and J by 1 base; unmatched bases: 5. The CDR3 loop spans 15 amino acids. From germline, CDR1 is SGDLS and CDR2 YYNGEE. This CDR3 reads CASSPQGARTDTQYF. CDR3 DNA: TGTGCCAGCAGCCCCCAGGGGGCACGCACAGATACGCAGTATTTT. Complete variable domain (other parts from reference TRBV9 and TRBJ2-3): DSGVTQTPKHLITATGQRVTLRCSPRSGDLSVYWYQQSLDQGLQFLIQYYNGEERAKGNILERFSAQQFPDLHSELNLSSLELGDSALYFCASSPQGARTDTQYFGPGTRLTVL.